The source of this T cell receptor (beta chain) is a study of T cell changes during pregnancy in multiple sclerosis. Repertoires were generated with immunoSEQ multiplex PCR, while TCRdb's copy carries only in-frame clones and drops some. The table has 50,000 or so clones, more than 85% seen once. This clone was picked up a small number of times. The V gene's germline CDR1 is MGHRA and CDR2 YSYEKL. Trimming removed 6 bases from V and 5 bases from J, with 10 bases in between. The CDR3 consists of 13 residues. Sequencing used peripheral blood, obtained in the third trimester of pregnancy. The source is a female donor with multiple sclerosis, enrolled in a pregnancy study. This chain connects TRBV4-1 to TRBJ2-2; D might be TRBD1 (5 bases). This chain's CDR3 is CASSQSGTGELFF. The CDR3 DNA follows: TGCGCCAGCAGTCAATCAGGGACCGGGGAGCTGTTTTTT.